A single sample is the source of the 20 T cell receptor beta chains below, sequenced in a study of vaccination and CD4 T cells after COVID-19. TCRdb reanalysed the PCR reads using MiXCR and keeps one entry per CDR3 protein. The table records more than 25,000 distinct CDR3 sequences, approximately 49% of them present only once. Time point described: late sampling 161 to 241 days after vaccination in a few convalescent patients. This material consisted of CD4+ T cells from blood, taken about 7 months after SARS-CoV-2 vaccination. Source of these receptors: a human donor who had recovered from COVID-19.

V gene TRBV10-3 combines with J gene TRBJ1-1; D gene ambiguous. CDR3 length equals 17 residues. Germline loops: CDR1 ENHRY, CDR2 SYGVKD. The V gene lost 2 bases and the J gene lost 2 bases, with 18 bases spanning the gap. This chain's CDR3 is CAISERLVGHRNTEAFF. The DNA for the CDR3 is TGTGCCATCAGTGAGCGATTGGTAGGGCACCGTAACACTGAAGCTTTCTTT.

This clonotype has just a few counts. This rearrangement joins TRBV7-2 to TRBJ1-1; a weak D match, TRBD1 (6 bases). The germline V gene has CDR1 SGHTA and CDR2 FQGNSA. This CDR3 region has 13 residues. The V end lost 4 bases, the J end lost 10 bases, and 16 bases lay between the germline ends. CDR3 sequence reads: CASSSGQTGGAFF. The CDR3 DNA reads TGTGCCAGCAGCTCCGGACAGACCGGAGGAGCTTTCTTT.

In this sample, this clonotype turned up a few times. The J gene is TRBJ1-6, the V gene TRBV10-3, with 7 bases that match TRBD1. The J segment lost 9 bases and the V segment lost 10 bases, leaving 15 bases of the junction unmatched. CDR3 size: 15 residues. CDR1 is ENHRY, CDR2 SYGVKD, per germline. The CDR3 loop is CATKTGRGLSSPLHF. For the CDR3, the DNA is TGTGCCACTAAGACAGGGAGGGGGCTCAGTTCACCCCTCCACTTT.

This clonotype was seen only a few times. This chain connects TRBV6-1 to TRBJ1-6; 9 bases line up with TRBD1. The germline V gene encodes CDR1 MNHNS and CDR2 SASEGT. V gave up 6 bases and J gave up 9 bases; unmatched junction bases: 9. There are 15 residues in the CDR3. This CDR3 reads CASSVGQGEGSPLHF. The CDR3, as DNA: TGTGCCAGCAGCGTGGGACAGGGAGAGGGTTCACCCCTCCACTTT.

V and J are TRBV6-1 and TRBJ1-6; possible D gene TRBD1, 5 bases. This CDR3 has 13 amino acids. The germline V and J ends were trimmed by 7 bases and 8 bases, with 12 bases remaining between them. CDR1 is MNHNS and CDR2 is SASEGT in the germline V gene. The chain's CDR3 is CASTRQGDSPLHF. As DNA, the CDR3 is TGTGCCAGCACAAGGCAGGGTGATTCACCCCTCCACTTT.

The chain joins TRBV7-6 to TRBJ2-5; weak D call: TRBD2 (6 bases). CDR3 length: 14 amino acids. Germline CDR1 SGHVS, CDR2 FNYEAQ. Trimming pared 1 base from V and 4 bases from J, leaving 10 bases between. The CDR3 DNA follows: TGTGCCAGCAGCTTAGAGGGTAGCGGAGAGACCCAGTACTTC. It is translated as CASSLEGSGETQYF.

This chain uses TRBV15 with TRBJ2-2; D unresolved. CDR1 and CDR2 (germline): LNHNV, YYDKDF (reference sequence). V was pared by 1 base and J by 5 bases, with 14 bases between. CDR3 size: 16 residues. The DNA for the CDR3 is TGTGCCACCAGCAGAGGGAACAATCCGTCAACCGGGGAGCTGTTTTTT. This encodes CATSRGNNPSTGELFF.

This chain connects TRBV15 to TRBJ1-1; TRBD1 is a possible D gene (5 bases). CDR1 and CDR2 from the germline V gene are LNHNV and YYDKDF (reference sequence). V was trimmed by 3 bases and J by 4 bases, leaving 6 bases between them. The CDR3 loop spans 12 amino acids. CDR3 region: CATSRRGTEAFF. CDR3 bases: TGTGCCACCAGCAGGAGGGGCACTGAAGCTTTCTTT.

This clonotype has a handful of counts. This chain connects TRBV2 to TRBJ1-6; perhaps TRBD1 as D (5 bases). The V end was cut by 6 bases, the J end by 10 bases, with 10 bases between. The CDR3 has 12 residues. In germline, CDR1 is SNHLY, CDR2 FYNNEI. CDR3 sequence reads: CASRGVKSPLHF. As DNA, the CDR3 is TGTGCCAGCAGAGGGGTTAAGTCACCCCTCCACTTT.

Only a few counts were recorded for this clonotype. The DNA for the CDR3 is TGTGCCACCAGCAGAGAGCGGGAGGCCAATGAGCAGTTCTTC. Encoded protein: CATSREREANEQFF. The chain uses TRBV15 and TRBJ2-1, with 8 bases identical to TRBD2. V lost 0 bases, J lost 6 bases, and 1 base stayed unmatched. The V gene's germline CDR1 is LNHNV and CDR2 YYDKDF (reference sequence). The CDR3 runs 14 residues.

This chain joins TRBV27 and TRBJ2-5; the match to TRBD1 covers 8 bases. This CDR3 is 17 amino acids long. Looked up from germline, CDR1 is MNHEY and CDR2 is SMNVEV (reference sequence). J was trimmed by 1 base and V by 4 bases; bases with no gene match: 11. CDR3 protein: CASSSNRGWVAQETQYF. In DNA, the CDR3 is TGTGCCAGCAGTTCAAACAGGGGGTGGGTGGCCCAAGAGACCCAGTACTTC.

The chain links TRBV27 to TRBJ2-3; 7 bases agree with TRBD2. CDR3 length: 14 amino acids. The V gene's germline CDR1 is MNHEY and CDR2 SMNVEV (reference sequence). The V segment lost 2 bases and the J segment 2 bases; nucleotides outside the gene matches: 1. The CDR3, as DNA: TGTGCCAGCAGTTTAGGGAGGGACACAGATACGCAGTATTTT. This codes for CASSLGRDTDTQYF.

The chain carries TRBV10-3 and TRBJ2-7; 9 positions agree with TRBD2. This CDR3 has 15 amino acids. The junction had 8 bases not matched to a gene; V was cut back by 6 bases and J by 2 bases. From germline, CDR1 is ENHRY and CDR2 SYGVKD. CDR3 sequence: CAIREIAGEPYEQYF. The CDR3 coding sequence is TGTGCCATCAGGGAAATAGCGGGAGAACCCTACGAGCAGTACTTC.

This clonotype was recorded a few times. CDR3 DNA sequence: TGTGCCACCAGCAGAGATCGGGGGAGGTACACCGGGGAGCTGTTTTTT. It encodes CATSRDRGRYTGELFF. The chain combines TRBV15 with TRBJ2-2; perhaps TRBD2 as D (6 bases). Germline CDR1 is LNHNV and CDR2 is YYDKDF (reference sequence). V was cut by 0 bases and J by 3 bases, with 11 bases left in between. The CDR3 is made up of 16 amino acids.

The rearrangement links TRBV6-1 to TRBJ2-7, with 10 bases fitting TRBD2. CDR3 length equals 13 residues. V trimming: 7 bases; J trimming: 2 bases; junction bases outside the gene matches: 2. CDR1 is MNHNS and CDR2 is SASEGT in the germline V gene. The CDR3 coding sequence is TGTGCCAGCAAAGCGGGAGGGACCTACGAGCAGTACTTC. Translating gives CASKAGGTYEQYF.

The rearrangement links TRBV4-1 to TRBJ2-3, with 13 bases aligning to TRBD2. The germline CDR1 and CDR2 sequences are MGHRA and YSYEKL. V shed 4 bases, J shed 0 bases, and the junction held 7 bases outside the gene matches. The CDR3 extends over 18 amino acids. CDR3 nucleotides: TGCGCCAGCAGCCGCGGGACTAGCGGGACCGCTAGCACAGATACGCAGTATTTT. Translation: CASSRGTSGTASTDTQYF.

The chain is built from TRBV7-2 and TRBJ2-3; tentatively, D is TRBD2 (6 bases). This CDR3 region has 15 residues. Per the germline V gene, CDR1 is SGHTA and CDR2 is FQGNSA. V lost 4 bases to trimming and J lost 0 bases, with 11 bases between them. CDR3 in DNA: TGTGCCAGCAGCTGGAGGGAAATTAGCACAGATACGCAGTATTTT. Its translation: CASSWREISTDTQYF. Together with reference TRBV7-2 and TRBJ2-3, the CDR3 gives the full variable domain: GAGVSQSPSNKVTEKGKDVELRCDPISGHTALYWYRQSLGQGLEFLIYFQGNSAPDKSGLPSDRFSAERTGGSVSTLTIQRTQQEDSAVYLCASSWREISTDTQYFGPGTRLTVL.

This clonotype turned up a few times. The chain couples TRBV11-3 to TRBJ1-1; D remains unclear. V was trimmed by 3 bases and J by 0 bases, leaving 5 bases between them. The CDR3 consists of 13 residues. The germline gives CDR1 SGHNT, CDR2 YENEEA. The CDR3 sequence: CASSLRVNTEAFF. The CDR3 DNA sequence: TGTGCCAGCAGCTTGAGAGTGAACACTGAAGCTTTCTTT.

The genes are TRBV2 and TRBJ1-5; D gene uncertain. This CDR3 is built from 13 residues. Germline V gene data show CDR1 as SNHLY and CDR2 as FYNNEI. The germline V and J ends were trimmed by 3 bases and 5 bases, with 8 bases remaining between them. CDR3 sequence: CASSDLSYQPQHF. CDR3 nucleotide sequence: TGTGCCAGCAGTGATTTGAGTTATCAGCCCCAGCATTTT. Complete variable domain (other parts from reference TRBV2 and TRBJ1-5): EPEVTQTPSHQVTQMGQEVILRCVPISNHLYFYWYRQILGQKVEFLVSFYNNEISEKSEIFDDQFSVERPDGSNFTLKIRSTKLEDSAMYFCASSDLSYQPQHFGDGTRLSIL.

The V and J genes are TRBV25-1 and TRBJ2-5, with a weak D call TRBD2 (7 bases). Trimming left V 6 bases short and J 2 bases short, with 16 bases between. CDR1 and CDR2 from the germline V gene are MGHDK and SYGVNS. This CDR3 has 15 residues. For the CDR3, the DNA is TGTGCCAGCAGCCCCCGGGGGGCTGGGCAAGAGACCCAGTACTTC. Its protein product is CASSPRGAGQETQYF.